A selection of T cell receptor beta chains follows, all from one sample in a study of blood T cell repertoires in COVID-19. Here immunoSEQ multiplex PCR was the method, and the copy in TCRdb shows in-frame clones only, minus some. The sample records 200,000 to 250,000 clones, roughly 90% being singletons. Material for sequencing was peripheral blood. The receptors come from a woman in her sixties with acute or convalescent COVID-19. Both conserved end residues are part of each CDR3. The D gene is left open where the match is weak. Clone size appears in some rows only: once, few, many, or a class for an expanded clone.

TRBJ1-2,-,TRBV4-2,-,CASSQVTGRDGYTF,TGTGCCAGCAGCCAAGTAACCGGGAGGGATGGCTACACCTTC
TRBJ2-3,TRBD2,TRBV12-5,-,CASGLDGTSDTQYF,TGTGCTAGTGGTTTGGACGGGACTAGCGATACGCAGTATTTT
TRBJ2-7,TRBD1,TRBV7-9,-,CASSPGQYYEQYF,TGTGCCAGCAGCCCGGGACAGTACTACGAGCAGTACTTC
TRBJ2-5,-,TRBV2,-,CASSHPLFEETQYF,TGTGCCAGCAGTCATCCACTGTTCGAAGAGACCCAGTACTTC
TRBJ1-2,TRBD1,TRBV7-9,-,CASSGATGGGPNYGYTF,TGTGCCAGCAGCGGGGCTACAGGGGGCGGCCCTAACTATGGCTACACCTTC
TRBJ2-1,TRBD2,TRBV4-1,-,CASSRRLAGGSFGQFF,TGCGCCAGCAGTCGTAGACTAGCGGGGGGCTCCTTTGGACAGTTCTTC
TRBJ1-2,-,TRBV19,-,CASSPRQYYGYTF,TGTGCCAGTAGCCCCAGGCAGTACTATGGCTACACCTTC
TRBJ2-5,-,TRBV5-1,once,CASSPSPSAQETQYF,TGCGCCAGCAGCCCCTCCCCTAGCGCACAAGAGACCCAGTACTTC
TRBJ1-5,-,TRBV6-5,-,CASTPRSGSQPQHF,TGTGCCAGCACCCCACGGAGCGGGAGTCAGCCCCAGCATTTT
TRBJ1-2,TRBD1,TRBV6-5,-,CASSRGTGKGYTF,TGTGCCAGCAGTCGCGGGACAGGAAAGGGCTACACCTTC
TRBJ1-5,TRBD1,TRBV28,-,CASSPGTGANSNQPQHF,TGTGCCAGCAGCCCCGGGACAGGGGCCAATAGCAATCAGCCCCAGCATTTT
TRBJ2-3,-,TRBV7-3,-,CASSSSSGSGTQYF,TGTGCCAGCAGCTCCTCCTCGGGGAGCGGTACGCAGTATTTT
TRBJ1-1,TRBD1,TRBV7-9,-,CASRPGQTNTEAFF,TGTGCCAGCAGGCCGGGACAGACGAACACTGAAGCTTTCTTT
TRBJ2-1,-,TRBV11-2,-,CASSFAGRANEQFF,TGTGCCAGCAGCTTCGCCGGCAGGGCCAATGAGCAGTTCTTC
TRBJ2-1,TRBD2,TRBV19,-,CASSPPQRGSYNEQFF,TGTGCCAGTAGTCCCCCTCAGCGGGGCTCCTACAATGAGCAGTTCTTC
TRBJ2-6,-,TRBV28,-,CASSLRSRGNSGANVLTF,TGTGCCAGCAGCCTCCGGTCCCGGGGGAACTCTGGGGCCAACGTCCTGACTTTC
TRBJ1-3,-,TRBV6-5,-,CASSQTTISGNTIYF,TGTGCCAGTTCACAGACTACTATCTCTGGAAACACCATATATTTT
TRBJ1-5,-,TRBV12-3/TRBV12-4,-,CASSDRDNQPQHF,TGTGCCAGCAGTGACAGAGACAATCAGCCCCAGCATTTT
TRBJ2-7,TRBD2,TRBV25-1,once,CASSKGEGEYEQYF,TGTGCCAGCAGTAAAGGGGAGGGAGAGTACGAGCAGTACTTC
TRBJ2-1,TRBD1,TRBV13,-,CASSHGTGVYEQFF,TGTGCCAGCAGCCACGGGACAGGGGTTTATGAGCAGTTCTTC
TRBJ2-1,TRBD1,TRBV7-3,-,CASSFMNPGTGGEQFF,TGTGCCAGCAGCTTTATGAATCCCGGGACAGGGGGTGAGCAGTTCTTC
TRBJ1-1,TRBD1,TRBV28,-,CASSLISQGSTEAFF,TGTGCCAGCAGTTTAATTTCACAGGGGAGCACTGAAGCTTTCTTT
TRBJ1-6,TRBD1,TRBV9,-,CASSDNRGSPLHF,TGTGCCAGCAGCGATAACAGGGGTTCACCCCTCCACTTT
TRBJ2-5,TRBD2,TRBV11-2,-,CASSFLSGRGETQYF,TGTGCCAGCAGCTTCCTTAGCGGGAGAGGCGAGACCCAGTACTTC
TRBJ1-5,-,TRBV28,-,CASSFSDPGNQPQHF,TGTGCCAGCAGTTTTTCTGACCCGGGGAATCAGCCCCAGCATTTT
TRBJ2-1,TRBD1,TRBV19,once,CASSSRQGSYNEQFF,TGTGCCAGTAGTAGCCGACAGGGATCCTACAATGAGCAGTTCTTC
TRBJ2-1,-,TRBV12-3/TRBV12-4,-,CASSRAGANEQFF,TGTGCCAGCAGTAGGGCGGGGGCCAATGAGCAGTTCTTC
TRBJ1-5,TRBD1,TRBV2,-,CASSAGTGGAGNQPQHF,TGTGCCAGCAGCGCCGGGACAGGGGGCGCAGGCAATCAGCCCCAGCATTTT
TRBJ1-5,-,TRBV28,-,CASSWLQGADQPQHF,TGTGCCAGCAGTTGGTTGCAGGGCGCAGATCAGCCCCAGCATTTT